A selection of T cell receptor beta chains follows, all from one sample in a study of T cell repertoires in cytomegalovirus infection. Their recognized antigens are unknown. From the reads, TCRdb called clonotypes with MiXCR, one entry per CDR3 protein. The sample lists approximately 310,000 distinct CDR3 sequences; about 25% were seen once. This specimen consisted of cultured PBMCs, obtained from culture after CMV antigen stimulation. These receptors came from a human donor in good health (CMV status not recorded). Some clones in this sample may be carry-over from other donors' samples. Both conserved end residues are part of each CDR3.

V gene: TRBV27; CDR3 length: 12; J gene: TRBJ2-2; CDR3 protein: CASSRKTGELFF
V gene: TRBV2; CDR3 length: 18; J gene: TRBJ1-5; CDR3 protein: CASSPTSDGGQSNQPQHF
V gene: TRBV5-3; CDR3 length: 15; J gene: TRBJ2-1; CDR3 protein: CARSPDRGCHNEQFF
V gene: TRBV7-2; CDR3 length: 16; J gene: TRBJ2-1; CDR3 protein: CASSLPSGRASNEQFF
V gene: TRBV19; CDR3 length: 18; J gene: TRBJ2-6; CDR3 protein: CASRDSGTVISGANVLTF
V gene: TRBV5-6; CDR3 length: 13; J gene: TRBJ2-5; CDR3 protein: CASTLGPRETQYF
V gene: TRBV12-5; CDR3 length: 12; J gene: TRBJ2-2; CDR3 protein: CASGSGAGELFF
V gene: TRBV7-9; CDR3 length: 18; J gene: TRBJ2-3; CDR3 protein: CASSLITAPQLLRDTQYF
V gene: TRBV14; CDR3 length: 17; J gene: TRBJ2-5; CDR3 protein: CASSQDPRASGLTTQYF
V gene: TRBV12-3/TRBV12-4; CDR3 length: 16; J gene: TRBJ2-1; CDR3 protein: CASSLATSGSSNEQFF
V gene: TRBV11-3; CDR3 length: 13; J gene: TRBJ2-1; CDR3 protein: CASSLYPLGEQFF
V gene: TRBV7-8; CDR3 length: 13; J gene: TRBJ2-7; CDR3 protein: CASSSDFSYEQYF
V gene: TRBV10-3; CDR3 length: 14; J gene: TRBJ1-5; CDR3 protein: CAISGTADNQPQHF
V gene: TRBV5-1; CDR3 length: 14; J gene: TRBJ2-1; CDR3 protein: CASSITSLRNEQFF
V gene: TRBV29-1; CDR3 length: 11; J gene: TRBJ2-1; CDR3 protein: CSVDTYNEQFF
V gene: TRBV7-2; CDR3 length: 15; J gene: TRBJ1-2; CDR3 protein: CASSLELINSYGYTF
V gene: TRBV7-6; CDR3 length: 15; J gene: TRBJ2-3; CDR3 protein: CASSLERGGTDTQYF
V gene: TRBV20-1; CDR3 length: 15; J gene: TRBJ2-1; CDR3 protein: CSALSPGGPGNEQFF
V gene: TRBV28; CDR3 length: 16; J gene: TRBJ2-1; CDR3 protein: CASRAGLAGRYNEQFF
V gene: TRBV6-2/TRBV6-3; CDR3 length: 13; J gene: TRBJ1-1; CDR3 protein: CASSYGEGSRAFF
V gene: TRBV6-1; CDR3 length: 13; J gene: TRBJ1-1; CDR3 protein: CASSIDRTTEAFF
V gene: TRBV6-2/TRBV6-3; CDR3 length: 15; J gene: TRBJ2-1; CDR3 protein: CASSWGQGKVDEQFF
V gene: TRBV19; CDR3 length: 11; J gene: TRBJ2-7; CDR3 protein: CASSAGYEQYF
V gene: TRBV28; CDR3 length: 13; J gene: TRBJ1-2; CDR3 protein: CASSLSSTAVHTF
V gene: TRBV15; CDR3 length: 15; J gene: TRBJ2-2; CDR3 protein: CATSMDRTSTGELFF
V gene: TRBV19; CDR3 length: 14; J gene: TRBJ1-2; CDR3 protein: CASSIGGSDYGYTF
V gene: TRBV7-2; CDR3 length: 16; J gene: TRBJ2-3; CDR3 protein: CASILRAGRNTDTQYF
V gene: TRBV12-5; CDR3 length: 13; J gene: TRBJ2-3; CDR3 protein: CASALMSTDTQYF
V gene: TRBV5-5; CDR3 length: 17; J gene: TRBJ2-7; CDR3 protein: CASSLSGKGDRGHEQYF
V gene: TRBV7-3; CDR3 length: 15; J gene: TRBJ2-3; CDR3 protein: CASSLNWVGTDTQYF
V gene: TRBV20-1; CDR3 length: 16; J gene: TRBJ2-5; CDR3 protein: CSARDLDRDYQETQYF
V gene: TRBV2; CDR3 length: 13; J gene: TRBJ2-2; CDR3 protein: CASSEDRTGELFF
V gene: TRBV9; CDR3 length: 14; J gene: TRBJ2-7; CDR3 protein: CASSVAGGPYEQYF
V gene: TRBV5-4; CDR3 length: 15; J gene: TRBJ1-1; CDR3 protein: CASSPEAHQNTEAFF
V gene: TRBV7-8; CDR3 length: 19; J gene: TRBJ1-5; CDR3 protein: CASSLAQSPGGAHNQPQHF
V gene: TRBV7-9; CDR3 length: 16; J gene: TRBJ2-5; CDR3 protein: CASSLSSGGIQETQYF
V gene: TRBV19; CDR3 length: 14; J gene: TRBJ1-1; CDR3 protein: CASRGTDVNTEAFF
V gene: TRBV20-1; CDR3 length: 18; J gene: TRBJ2-3; CDR3 protein: CSARDTGLAGGPPGAQYF
V gene: TRBV7-9; CDR3 length: 17; J gene: TRBJ2-1; CDR3 protein: CASSDRTSGSSYNEQFF
V gene: TRBV28; CDR3 length: 14; J gene: TRBJ1-2; CDR3 protein: CASSLLGGASGYTF
V gene: TRBV7-2; CDR3 length: 14; J gene: TRBJ2-3; CDR3 protein: CAISRNKGTDTQYF
V gene: TRBV6-2/TRBV6-3; CDR3 length: 13; J gene: TRBJ1-1; CDR3 protein: CASTMDTVSEAFF
V gene: TRBV10-3; CDR3 length: 16; J gene: TRBJ2-2; CDR3 protein: CATVGGDATNTGELFF
V gene: TRBV20-1; CDR3 length: 16; J gene: TRBJ2-1; CDR3 protein: CSVQGGAGGVGYEQFF